What follows is one TCR beta chain and its context. This receptor's antigen is unknown. Qualities for individual bases were not recorded, and no much larger clone is one base off. Library method: the immunoSEQ multiplex PCR assay. TCRdb limited this immuneACCESS table to in-frame rearrangements with V and J called. A share of clones is missing; checked studies link under half to unresolved V genes, and the rest is unexplained. The sample profile shows around 65,000 clones; approximately 84% of them were found once. About 5.5% of the sample goes to the ten largest clones. The sample originates from a study of technical replicates of blood from several donors (dated by TCRdb to the late 2010s). For CDR1 and CDR2, the germline V gene lists MNHEY and SVGAGI. Here V drops 6 bases and J drops 4 bases, and the junction holds 3 bases not matched to any gene. The CDR3 spans 14 residues, from the cysteine through the phenylalanine. Only the CDR3 region is kept as DNA, spanning 42 bases read in frame from base 1.

This TCR came from a human donor in good health. Some clones in this sample may be carry-over from other donors' samples. The sample consisted of PBMCs. The chain uses TRBV6-5 and TRBJ2-2, with 9 middle bases fitting TRBD1. The DNA is TGTGCCAGCAGACGACAGGGGGTCACCGGGGAGCTGTTTTTT. It specifies CASRRQGVTGELFF.